Sequencing of this TCR beta chain was carried out in a study of blood T cells in healthy people across ages. Whole-study findings and limits: Possibly, changes in expanded clonotypes were confounded because donor CMV status was unknown. Donors of long life had a larger count of naive CD4+ cells and greater diversity than aged donors.

Sample-barcoded 5' priming and a J-beta primer mix drove a second PCR of about 6 to 11 cycles. Each cDNA molecule received a tag from a template-switch adaptor that had 12 random nucleotides. TCRdb ran MiXCR on the 5' RACE reads and lists one entry per CDR3 protein. The profile shows 1,800,000 or so distinct CDR3 sequences, around 40% of them singletons. Per sample, a minimum of 7 million PBMCs were isolated. Of note for this clonotype: Its target is unknown.

This sequence was found in a human donor in good health. Source material: blood.

CDR3 protein: CASSEGRGRGAGYTF. The CDR3 nucleotides read TGTGCCAGCAGCGAAGGGAGGGGAAGGGGCGCTGGCTACACCTTC. V is TRBV9 and J is TRBJ1-2; D is perhaps TRBD1 (5 bases). CDR3 length equals 15 residues. CDR1 SGDLS and CDR2 YYNGEE come from the germline V gene. Between the trimmed V and J ends, which lost 3 bases and 7 bases, there was a span of 19 bases.